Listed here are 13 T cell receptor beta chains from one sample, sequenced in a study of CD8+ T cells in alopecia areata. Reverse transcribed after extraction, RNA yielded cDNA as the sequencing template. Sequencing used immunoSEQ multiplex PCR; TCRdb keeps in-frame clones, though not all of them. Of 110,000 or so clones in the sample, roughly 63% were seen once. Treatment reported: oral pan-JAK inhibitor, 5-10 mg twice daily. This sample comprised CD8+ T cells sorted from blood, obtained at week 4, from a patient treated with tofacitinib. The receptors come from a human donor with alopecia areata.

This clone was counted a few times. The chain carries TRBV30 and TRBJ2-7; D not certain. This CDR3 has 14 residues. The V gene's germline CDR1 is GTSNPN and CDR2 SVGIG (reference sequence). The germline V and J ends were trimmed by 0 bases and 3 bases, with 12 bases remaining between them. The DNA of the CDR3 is TGTGCCTGGAGTGTATTGGACCCCCTCTACGAGCAGTACTTC. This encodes CAWSVLDPLYEQYF.

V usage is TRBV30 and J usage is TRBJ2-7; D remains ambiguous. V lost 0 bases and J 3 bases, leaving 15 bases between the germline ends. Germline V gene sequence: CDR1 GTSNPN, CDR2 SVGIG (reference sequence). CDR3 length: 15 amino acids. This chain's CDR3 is CAWSVYLGASYEQYF. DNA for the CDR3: TGTGCCTGGAGTGTATACCTAGGTGCCAGCTACGAGCAGTACTTC.

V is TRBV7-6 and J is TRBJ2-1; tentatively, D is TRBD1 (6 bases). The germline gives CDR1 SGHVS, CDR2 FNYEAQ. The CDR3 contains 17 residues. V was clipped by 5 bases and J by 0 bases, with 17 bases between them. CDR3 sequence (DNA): TGTGCCAGCAGCCCCGAGAGCGTGGGGGCCTCCTACAATGAGCAGTTCTTC. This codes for CASSPESVGASYNEQFF.

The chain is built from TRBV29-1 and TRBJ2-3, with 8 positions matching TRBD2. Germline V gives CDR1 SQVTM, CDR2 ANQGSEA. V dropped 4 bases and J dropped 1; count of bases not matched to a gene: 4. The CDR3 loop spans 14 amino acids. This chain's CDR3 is CSVALAGRTDTQYF. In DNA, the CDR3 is TGCAGCGTTGCGTTAGCGGGGCGCACAGATACGCAGTATTTT.

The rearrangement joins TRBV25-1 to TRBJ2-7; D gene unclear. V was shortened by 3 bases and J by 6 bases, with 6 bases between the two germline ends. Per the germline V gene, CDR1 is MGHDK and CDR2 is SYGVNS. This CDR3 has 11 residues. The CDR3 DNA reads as TGTGCCAGCAGTGATCTACCCGAGCAGTACTTC. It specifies CASSDLPEQYF.

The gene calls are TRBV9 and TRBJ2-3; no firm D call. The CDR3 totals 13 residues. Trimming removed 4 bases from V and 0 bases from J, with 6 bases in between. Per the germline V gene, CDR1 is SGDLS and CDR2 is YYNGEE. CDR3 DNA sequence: TGTGCCAGCAGCTTGACTAGCACAGATACGCAGTATTTT. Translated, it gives CASSLTSTDTQYF.

CDR3 coding DNA: TGTGCCAGCAGCCCGATGACGTGGGATACGCAGTATTTT. Amino acids: CASSPMTWDTQYF. The chain links TRBV9 to TRBJ2-3; the D is unclear. Per the germline V gene, CDR1 is SGDLS and CDR2 is YYNGEE. The CDR3 sequence is 13 residues long. Trimming removed 4 bases at V and 6 bases at J, with 12 bases between.

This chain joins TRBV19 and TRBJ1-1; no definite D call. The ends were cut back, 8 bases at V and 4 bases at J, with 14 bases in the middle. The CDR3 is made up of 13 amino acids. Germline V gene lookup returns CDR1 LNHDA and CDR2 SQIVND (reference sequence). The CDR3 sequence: CASQVWEATEAFF. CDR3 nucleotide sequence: TGTGCCAGTCAAGTTTGGGAGGCCACTGAAGCTTTCTTT.

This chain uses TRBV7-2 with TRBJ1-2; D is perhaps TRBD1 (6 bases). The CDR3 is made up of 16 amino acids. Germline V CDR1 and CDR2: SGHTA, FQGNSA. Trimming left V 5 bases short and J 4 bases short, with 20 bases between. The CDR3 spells CASSPSAPQGGYGYTF. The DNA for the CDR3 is TGTGCCAGCAGCCCCTCCGCCCCACAGGGCGGCTATGGCTACACCTTC.

The DNA for the CDR3 is TGTGCCAGCAGCTTGGACAGATTGGGTGAAGCTTTCTTT. Translating it yields CASSLDRLGEAFF. The V and J genes are TRBV5-6 and TRBJ1-1; D is unresolved. This CDR3 contains 13 residues. Germline V gives CDR1 SGHDT, CDR2 YYEEEE. The ends were cut back, 0 bases at V and 7 bases at J, with 10 bases in the middle.

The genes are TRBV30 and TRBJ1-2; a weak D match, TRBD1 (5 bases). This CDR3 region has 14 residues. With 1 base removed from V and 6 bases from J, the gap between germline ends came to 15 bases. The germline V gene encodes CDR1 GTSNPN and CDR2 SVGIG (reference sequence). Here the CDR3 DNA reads TGTGCCTGGAGTGGAGTCCCTTGGGGCCATGGCTACACCTTC. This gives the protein CAWSGVPWGHGYTF.

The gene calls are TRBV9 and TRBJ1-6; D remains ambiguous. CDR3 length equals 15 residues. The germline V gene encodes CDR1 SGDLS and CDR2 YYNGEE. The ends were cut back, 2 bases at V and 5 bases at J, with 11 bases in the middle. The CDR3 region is CASSVIGSDNSPLHF. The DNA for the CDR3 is TGTGCCAGCAGCGTCATAGGGTCCGATAATTCACCCCTCCACTTT. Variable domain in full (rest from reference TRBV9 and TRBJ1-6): DSGVTQTPKHLITATGQRVTLRCSPRSGDLSVYWYQQSLDQGLQFLIQYYNGEERAKGNILERFSAQQFPDLHSELNLSSLELGDSALYFCASSVIGSDNSPLHFGNGTRLTVT.

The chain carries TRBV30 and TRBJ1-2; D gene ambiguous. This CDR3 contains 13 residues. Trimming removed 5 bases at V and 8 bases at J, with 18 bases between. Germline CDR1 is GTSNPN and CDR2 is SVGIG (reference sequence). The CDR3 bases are TGTGCCTGGGACGGCGGGATGATTCTAGGCTACACCTTC. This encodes CAWDGGMILGYTF.